The present TCR beta chain was sequenced within a study of cytotoxic CD8 clonotypes in ibrutinib-treated CLL. Study background: Patient counts were 11 relapsed/refractory, about 15 treatment-naive and under 18 IGHV unmutated.

Note on this clone: Antigen: not known.

Study-level results: Under therapy, public clonotypes either contracted or stayed stable, and they were uncommon. Baseline values of clonality outstripped age-matched healthy donors and followed circulating CD8+ T-cell counts.

T cells were sequenced at a targeted depth of 1 in 200,000 to 1 in 1 million. This table comes from immunoSEQ multiplex PCR, and its TCRdb copy is limited to in-frame clones, with some not included. The table lists about 140,000 clones, around 82% of them singletons. This sequence originates from a human donor with chronic lymphocytic leukemia. The sample here was PBMCs, taken after 36 months of ibrutinib treatment.

In nucleotides, the CDR3 is TGTGCCAGCAGTGCTCAGGCGGTTTTCGGTGAAAAACTGTTTTTT. This encodes CASSAQAVFGEKLFF. This chain uses TRBV6-4 with TRBJ1-4, with D uncertain. This CDR3 contains 15 residues. Trimming shortened V by 4 bases and J by 7 bases, and 16 bases separated the two germline ends. Germline V gene data show CDR1 as MRHNA and CDR2 as SNTAGT.